The next 9 T cell receptor beta chains were all read from a single sample in a study of shared clonotypes between healthy human individuals. TCRdb's table, derived via immunoSEQ multiplex PCR, lists solely in-frame clones and lacks some. The sample holds under 600,000 clones; 98% are singletons and the top ten take 0.25% to 0.35%. Naive CD8 cells comprised CD45RO-negative, CCR7-positively selected cells, excluding terminally differentiated effector memory CD45RA+ cells. Sequencing was performed on naive CD8+ T cells sorted from blood. The receptors were sampled from a man aged 30 to 39 in good health.

V and J are TRBV5-7 and TRBJ2-6, with TRBD1 as a possible D gene (5 bases). TRBV5-7 is filed as an ORF, its function uncertain. V gave up 4 bases and J gave up 0 bases, with 14 bases separating them. The CDR3 loop spans 17 amino acids. CDR3 residues: CASSPQEEVSGANVLTF. As DNA, the CDR3 is TGTGCCAGCAGCCCACAGGAAGAGGTCTCTGGGGCCAACGTCCTGACTTTC.

The chain is built from TRBV4-1 and TRBJ1-1; D unresolved. The germline V and J ends were trimmed by 1 base and 11 bases, with 8 bases remaining between them. The length of the CDR3 is 11 residues. Germline lookup yields CDR1 MGHRA and CDR2 YSYEKL. The CDR3 sequence is CASSQGTWAFF. The CDR3 region has the DNA TGCGCCAGCAGCCAAGGCACGTGGGCTTTCTTT.

V usage is TRBV6-5 and J usage is TRBJ1-2; D not certain. Germline-derived CDR1 and CDR2 are MNHEY and SVGAGI. Trimming pared 0 bases from V and 1 base from J, leaving 9 bases between. The CDR3 extends over 15 amino acids. The DNA for the CDR3 is TGTGCCAGCAGTTACTCCGTGACACTTAACTATGGCTACACCTTC. This encodes CASSYSVTLNYGYTF.

This clone is a singleton in its sample. The CDR3 spells CATSRVGNTEAFF. CDR3 coding DNA: TGTGCCACCAGCAGAGTTGGGAACACTGAAGCTTTCTTT. The chain combines TRBV15 with TRBJ1-1; no clear D. In germline, CDR1 is LNHNV, CDR2 YYDKDF (reference sequence). The V gene lost 1 base and the J gene lost 1 base, with 4 bases spanning the gap. CDR3 length: 13 amino acids.

The V call is TRBV11-1, the J call TRBJ2-1; D is ambiguous. This CDR3 is 15 amino acids long. V gave up 8 bases and J gave up 1 base, with 15 bases separating them. Germline V CDR1 and CDR2: SGHAT, FQDESV (reference sequence). The CDR3 sequence: CASHEDFRSYNEQFF. The CDR3 coding sequence is TGTGCCAGCCACGAAGACTTCCGATCCTACAATGAGCAGTTCTTC. The full variable domain, its missing parts supplied by reference TRBV11-1 and TRBJ2-1, is EAEVAQSPRYKITEKSQAVAFWCDPISGHATLYWYRQILGQGPELLVQFQDESVVDDSQLPKDRFSAERLKGVDSTLKIQPAELGDSAMYLCASHEDFRSYNEQFFGPGTRLTVL.

V gene TRBV29-1 combines with J gene TRBJ2-1; 10 bases line up with TRBD2. This CDR3 region has 18 residues. Germline assignment: CDR1 SQVTM and CDR2 ANQGSEA. J gave up 1 base and V 5 bases, and 14 bases lay outside the gene matches. The CDR3 sequence: CSVYWIAGGRKSYNEQFF. CDR3 coding DNA: TGCAGCGTTTATTGGATAGCGGGAGGTAGAAAATCCTACAATGAGCAGTTCTTC.

This chain links TRBV21-1 with TRBJ2-7; the table's D call, TRBD1, has no DNA check behind it. TRBV21-1 counts as a pseudogene. The CDR3 runs 17 residues. CDR3 in amino acids: CASSISSRGQELNEQYF. The CDR3, as DNA: TGTGCCAGCAGCATTTCAAGCCGGGGACAGGAACTGAACGAGCAGTACTTC.

This chain uses TRBV27 with TRBJ2-5; TRBD1 agrees at 7 bases. The germline gives CDR1 MNHEY, CDR2 SMNVEV (reference sequence). The V segment lost 4 bases and the J segment 9 bases; nucleotides outside the gene matches: 11. This CDR3 comprises 14 residues. CDR3 protein: CASSSLQGPSAQYF. CDR3 sequence (DNA): TGTGCCAGCAGTTCGCTACAGGGGCCGTCGGCCCAGTACTTC.

CDR3: CSVIPQPGSPHQPQHF. The CDR3 DNA reads TGCAGCGTTATCCCCCAGCCGGGGAGCCCCCATCAGCCCCAGCATTTT. This chain joins TRBV29-1 and TRBJ1-5; D remains unclear. This CDR3 comprises 16 residues. Germline V gene lookup returns CDR1 SQVTM and CDR2 ANQGSEA. The V end was cut by 5 bases, the J end by 5 bases, with 22 bases between.